This TCR beta chain was obtained from a study of cytomegalovirus exposure and HLA in healthy donors (dated by TCRdb to between 2016 and 2019). With respect to the entire study: According to an earlier analysis of around 600 of the donors, about 179 million T cells yielded roughly 100 million unique TCR beta sequences and approximately 300 Gb of sequence data. An early release that covered 640 HLA-typed donors contained 300 to 350 gigabases of sequencing data and some 87 million unique TCR sequences. To predict cytomegalovirus infection status, the study combined high-throughput TCR immunosequencing, statistical association of individual TCRs with disease status, and machine learning. The later analysis used no new phenotypic data to find candidate immune exposures, relying instead on TCR beta sequences and their occurrence across donors. In a later genetic analysis, genome-wide SNP genotypes for about 65% of the roughly 670 donors were used, and that subset was treated as a discovery cohort. The genetic ancestry cluster associated with self-reported Caucasian donors included about four fifths of the approximately 430 genotyped donors. To decide whether each TCR beta V gene segment behaved as functional or pseudogenic, an earlier analysis of several hundred of the donors relied on high-throughput TCR beta sequencing. To study patterns of TCR occurrence, a later analysis re-analyzed previously published TCR beta repertoires from 550 to 800 donors and added high-resolution HLA genotyping. HLA typing included class I and class II loci at four-digit resolution. Alongside the repertoire data, information on donor age, sex, ethnicity and CMV serostatus was compiled. Using immunosequencing, the study profiled T cell repertoires from 500 to 800 subjects and related those repertoires to cytomegalovirus serostatus. The study was designed to test whether signatures of past pathogen exposure could be identified by cataloging public T cell receptors. Four to six DR-DQ haplotypes were handled as single units for association and clustering, since linkage in the cohort was strong. All discovery cohort repertoires had been generated using a single sequencing platform. On average, roughly 200,000 unique TCR beta nucleotide sequences were sequenced per donor among some 420 genotyped donors of the cohort, with about 19% of those sequences being non-productive. Typing coverage differed by locus: A, B, C, DRB1 and DQB1 were typed in about 629-640 donors, DQA1 in approximately 520, DPA1 in 600 to 610, and DPB1 in just under 480. In addition to the first cohort of around 670 subjects, a separate validation cohort of under 150 different subjects was used. Beyond this particular receptor, the publication reports: Because some donors lacked HLA typing at each locus, the association tests relied only on the typed subset. Because counts were too low, about 15 rarely observed V segments, including chromosome 9 orphons, were left out of the earlier analysis of over 550 of the donors. A later analysis associated some 17,000 TCR beta sequences with specific HLA alleles at a false discovery rate of 0.05. A later genetic analysis associated a missense DCLRE1C variant with V-gene and J-gene trimming of TCR beta chains, and an independent cohort replicated the association. A group of highly shared sequence variants was considered likely to be a technical artifact of the sequencing pipeline. In vitro tests confirmed that a few of the cytomegalovirus-associated TCR beta chains recognize cytomegalovirus antigens. A later genetic analysis reported fewer N-insertions in productive TCRs among donors in an Asian-associated ancestry cluster than the roughly 670-donor mean. Several of the top co-occurrence clusters appeared to be linked to parvovirus B19, influenza, CMV and Epstein-Barr virus, according to a later analysis. Most CMV-associated TCR beta chains appeared to be HLA-restricted in a later analysis, and the HLA associations seemed to be driven largely by CMV exposure. Compared with equally common non-associated chains, HLA-associated TCR beta chains in a later analysis were more clonally expanded and had lower generation probabilities. The authors suggested that the approach could potentially be extended to other disease states and immunological phenotypes. Strong co-occurrence of HLA alleles, especially DR and DQ, made assigning TCR associations to individual alleles difficult. An earlier analysis of approximately 500 of the donors showed that most TCR beta V segments appeared in productive rearrangements either about 87% or about 30% of the time, which broadly matched IMGT annotations. Cytomegalovirus status was reported to be diagnosed by the classifier with high specificity and sensitivity in both the original and validation cohorts. Most TCR sequences were seen in very few donors, while some public TCRs were found in many individuals. According to a later analysis, TCR association rates differed among HLA loci, with DRB1 alleles showing the most associated TCRs and HLA-C alleles showing the fewest. The study listed 150 to 200 TCR beta chains as associated with cytomegalovirus. Linkage disequilibrium might explain the correlated functional status among segregating V segments, but an unknown experimental factor could not be ruled out. The 87-base-pair reads could not distinguish some IMGT-functional V segments, including TRBV6-2 and TRBV6-3, so those segments were excluded. A further reported finding was that TCR beta sequences accurately predicted the HLA-A and HLA-B alleles for most subjects in the first cohort. The cohort was sequenced for TCR beta chains only, and without alpha or paired-chain data the features that could be detected were limited. Sequencing depth was assumed to be roughly uniform across donors in the presence/absence analyses, though that assumption may not hold. The only immune exposure information available for the cohort was CMV serostatus.

The receptor library was made with the immunoSEQ multiplex PCR assay. For the multiplex PCR, a mixture combining 60 forward primers for TCR Vbeta segments and 13 reverse primers for TCR Jbeta segments was used. The CDR3 region of rearranged TCR beta genes was amplified from genomic DNA with a multiplex PCR assay. The Illumina HiSeq System was used to sequence the amplified TCR beta libraries as 87-base-pair reads. On the authors' methods: A later analysis tallied 75 million to 95 million unique TCR beta chains across the 640 or so repertoires, and around 12 million of those chains were shared by two or more donors. Raw reads were error-corrected and collapsed into unique sequences with a nearest-neighbor algorithm that merged closely related sequences to remove PCR and sequencing errors. V, D and J gene segments were assigned by aligning CDR3 sequences to IMGT reference sequences. For a sequence to be retained, a match of at least six nucleotides to both a V gene segment and a J gene segment was required. A rearrangement was called productive if the CDR3 had no stop codons and remained in frame with V and J, and every other rearrangement was called non-productive. CDR3 was defined by IMGT convention, running from the second conserved V-encoded cysteine to the conserved J-encoded phenylalanine. The earlier analysis of about 590 of the donors excluded sequences that lacked an unambiguous match to a single V gene segment. In an earlier analysis of around 590 of the donors, a V segment was called functional when productive rearrangements were above 56.7%, and segregating when the standard deviation between donors exceeded 5%. A statistical classification framework was built for diagnosing cytomegalovirus status from the catalog of TCR beta chain sequences. In a later analysis, V and J genes were assigned by comparing TCR nucleotide sequences against IMGT/GENE-DB human TR gene sequences. The TCRdist pipeline was used in a later analysis to assign CDR3 sequences and most-parsimonious VDJ recombination scenarios. In a later analysis, each TCR beta chain was defined by its CDR3 amino acid sequence together with its V-gene family, and reads lacking a unique V-gene family were excluded. To address suspected cross-contamination and a sequencing artifact, a later analysis removed over 500 highly shared, low-generation-probability nucleotide sequences. In a later analysis, a clonal expansion index was calculated for each public chain from normalized within-repertoire ranks of inferred template counts. Generation probabilities in a later analysis came from a VDJ recombination model fitted to out-of-frame rearrangements, and those results were checked against IGoR. In a later analysis, hypergeometric tests were used to score TCR-TCR, TCR-HLA and TCR-CMV co-occurrence, with a repertoire-size bias correction applied to TCR pairs. False discovery rates were estimated in a later analysis by permuting HLA or CMV assignments 20 times. In a later analysis, co-occurring TCRs were grouped with DBSCAN, and TCRdist sequence similarity was added when clustering was performed within HLA-allele-positive subsets. Repertoires with fewer than 30,000 or more than 120,000 public chains were left out of co-occurrence clustering, as were several repertoires with anomalous nucleotide sharing. TCRdb obtained this table from immuneACCESS and retained in-frame rearrangements with V and J assigned. These tables miss some clones; where compared with another copy, unresolved V genes account for less than half of the shortfall, and the remainder is unexplained. From that table come the V and J calls and clone size; the DNA was used to work out D and trimming. This sample gives around 170,000 clones in total; roughly 80% of them show up just once. 3.8% of the sample belongs to the ten largest clones.

In total, fewer than 750 healthy bone marrow donors made up the cohort. All cohort members were sampled while nominally healthy, although unrecorded immune exposures were likely present. The donor was CMV seronegative and was included in the group of under 450 seronegative cohort members. Every donor gave a peripheral blood sample, and the peripheral blood mononuclear cells from that sample were used for TCR beta sequencing. Genomic DNA extraction from the blood cell samples was performed with the Qiagen DNeasy Blood Extraction Kit. This clone was seen a handful of times. The antigen it binds to is not known. Per-base quality was not reported, and no clone a single base away is much larger than it. Ends trimmed: V by 5 bases, J by 5 bases; bases unmatched to a gene: 7. From the cysteine up to the phenylalanine, the CDR3 has a length of 16 residues. CDR3 DNA only is kept here, 48 bases in frame from base 1. According to the germline V gene, CDR1 reads SNHLY and CDR2 reads FYNNEI.

The receptor was isolated from a man aged 45 to 65 in good health and CMV-seronegative. The rearranged chain carries TRBV2 and TRBJ2-2; 11 central bases correspond to TRBD2. Sequenced sample: PBMCs. The CDR3 in this case is CASSIAGGLKTGELFF. The sequence in DNA is TGTGCCAGCAGTATAGCGGGGGGGCTAAAAACCGGGGAGCTGTTTTTT. The full variable domain, with segments outside the CDR3 supplied by the reference TRBV2 and TRBJ2-2 proteins, appears as EPEVTQTPSHQVTQMGQEVILRCVPISNHLYFYWYRQILGQKVEFLVSFYNNEISEKSEIFDDQFSVERPDGSNFTLKIRSTKLEDSAMYFCASSIAGGLKTGELFFGEGSRLTVL.